This T cell receptor beta chain was recovered during a study of Ad26.COV2.S vaccination and SARS-CoV-2 variants. For the study at large: The COV1001 Ad26.COV2.S trial arm included the donor. Once or twice, 56 days apart, Ad26.COV2.S was delivered intramuscularly.

CDR1 and CDR2 (germline): SGHNT, YYREEE (reference sequence). This CDR3 region has 12 residues. Trimming pared 4 bases from V and 7 bases from J, leaving 9 bases between. Broader study findings: Spike-specific TCR breadth ran higher among vaccine recipients than placebo recipients. There was reportedly substantial breadth in spike-specific CD8+ and CD4+ T cell responses after vaccination.

TCRdb keeps only in-frame clones here, not all; method: immunoSEQ multiplex PCR. The table records 350,000 to 450,000 clones, more than 75% of them present only once. Treatment reported: over 15 received Ad26.COV2.S at low or high dose, single or two shots; about 5 received placebo; per-sample allocation not given. The investigators took samples on day 63 after the first vaccine or placebo injection. Comments on this clone: Its antigen is unknown.

This TCR was recovered from a person between 18 and 59 years old who received the Ad26.COV2.S COVID-19 vaccine or a placebo. The rearrangement uses TRBV5-4 and TRBJ1-5; no clear D gene. The source was peripheral blood, collected in a trial of Ad26.COV2.S vaccine versus placebo. CDR3 sequence (DNA): TGTGCCAGCAGCCTGATCGGGCAGCCCCAGCATTTT. Its translation: CASSLIGQPQHF.